The table lists the clone carrying this T cell receptor (beta chain) with a count of one. This entry belongs to a study of blood T cell repertoires in COVID-19. Germline trimming cut 10 bases from V and 9 bases from J; bases unmatched to any gene: 10. The germline gives CDR1 LGHDT, CDR2 YNNKEL (reference sequence). The CDR3 length is 14 residues. TCRdb keeps only in-frame clones here, not all; method: immunoSEQ multiplex PCR. This table has roughly 250,000 clones, more than 80% appearing once. The chain carries TRBV3-1 (or the pseudogene TRBV3-2) and TRBJ2-1; the match to TRBD2 covers 12 bases. Sequenced sample: PBMCs or T cells enriched from blood (not recorded which). This TCR came from a woman between 18 and 29 years old who had recovered from COVID-19. CDR3 DNA sequence: TGTGCCACCTATTCTAGCGGGGGGGCAGGTGAGCAGTTCTTC. Translation gives CATYSSGGAGEQFF.